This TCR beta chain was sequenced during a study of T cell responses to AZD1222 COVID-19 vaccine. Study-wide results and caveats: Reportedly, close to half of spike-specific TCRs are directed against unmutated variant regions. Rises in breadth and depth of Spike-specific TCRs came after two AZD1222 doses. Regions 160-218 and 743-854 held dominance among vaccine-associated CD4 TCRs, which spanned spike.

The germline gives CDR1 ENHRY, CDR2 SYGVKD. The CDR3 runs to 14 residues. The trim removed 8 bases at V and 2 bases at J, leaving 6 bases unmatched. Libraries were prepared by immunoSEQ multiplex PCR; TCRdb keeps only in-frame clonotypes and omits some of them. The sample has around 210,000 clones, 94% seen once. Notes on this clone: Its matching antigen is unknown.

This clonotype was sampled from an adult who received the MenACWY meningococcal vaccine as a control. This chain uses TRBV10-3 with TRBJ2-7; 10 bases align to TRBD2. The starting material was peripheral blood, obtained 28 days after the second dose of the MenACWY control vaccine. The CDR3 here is CAIAPGLATYEQYF. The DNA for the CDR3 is TGTGCCATCGCTCCGGGACTAGCGACCTACGAGCAGTACTTC.